The present T cell receptor (beta chain) was sequenced within a study of blood T cell repertoires in COVID-19. Sequencing used immunoSEQ multiplex PCR; TCRdb keeps in-frame clones, though not all of them. Of about 150,000 clones listed, around 78% are singletons. CDR3 length: 15 residues. V was clipped by 1 base and J by 0 bases, with 12 bases between them. The germline CDR1 and CDR2 sequences are GTSNPN and SVGIG (reference sequence). This sequence originates from an elderly man with acute or convalescent COVID-19. Sequences were obtained from peripheral blood. The gene calls are TRBV30 and TRBJ1-1, with D perhaps matching TRBD1 (6 bases). The CDR3, as DNA: TGTGCCTGGAGTGGGCCGGGACAAATGAACACTGAAGCTTTCTTT. It specifies CAWSGPGQMNTEAFF.